This TCR beta chain was identified during a study of blood T cell repertoires in COVID-19. Study processing details: Reference gene primer amplification gave estimated nucleated cell counts. Produced via immunoSEQ multiplex PCR; TCRdb's table is partial and in-frame only. V, J and clone size were drawn from that table, and D and trimming were deduced from the DNA. Of 120,000 or so clones in the sample, approximately 83% were seen once. V lost 0 bases, J lost 5 bases, and 6 bases lay in between. Germline CDR1 KGHSH, CDR2 LQKENI. The CDR3 covers 13 residues. The rearrangement joins TRBV18 to TRBJ2-3; D perhaps matches TRBD2 (6 bases). The TCR was taken from a man aged 55 to 70 with acute or convalescent COVID-19. Sequencing was performed on peripheral blood. The CDR3 nucleotides are TGTGCCAGCTCACCACCCGGGGGAGATACGCAGTATTTT. This gives the protein CASSPPGGDTQYF. The variable domain in full, with the rest retrieved from reference TRBV18 and TRBJ2-3, is NAGVMQNPRHLVRRRGQEARLRCSPMKGHSHVYWYRQLPEEGLKFMVYLQKENIIDESGMPKERFSAEFPKEGPSILRIQQVVRGDSAAYFCASSPPGGDTQYFGPGTRLTVL.